The clone carrying this T cell receptor (beta chain) was detected ten times or more. Antigen unknown. A library made for alpha chains picked up this beta chain off target, so its size means little. This record comes from a study of spatial heterogeneity in lung cancer. Germline values: CDR1 MDHEN, CDR2 SYDVKM. The CDR3 has 14 amino acids. Trimming removed 5 bases from V and 8 bases from J, with 16 bases in between. Findings of the study overall: In tumors, expanded intratumoral alpha and beta TCR counts tracked mutation counts.

Single TCR cDNA molecules each had their own unique molecular identifier. Each CDR3 protein is one row after TCRdb ran MiXCR on the 5' RACE reads. Altogether about 7,000 distinct CDR3 sequences are present, over 10% being singletons, with the ten largest covering about 8.1%. This sample's time point: sample taken at primary tumor resection. The receptor comes from a male donor with early-stage non-small cell lung cancer. This chain connects TRBV28 to TRBJ1-3; no reliable D call. The specimen comprised lung tumor tissue, sampled at surgery. Written as DNA, the CDR3 is TGTGCCAGCAGTCGGGGTGGAAGTCAGGACACCATATATTTT. This sequence encodes CASSRGGSQDTIYF.